One sample yielded the 10 T cell receptor beta chains listed below, sequenced in a study of blood T cell repertoires in COVID-19. Using immunoSEQ multiplex PCR, the repertoire was profiled, and TCRdb retains in-frame clones only, with some absent. The sample has 150,000 to 200,000 clones, around 90% seen once; the top ten hold approximately 4%. The specimen sequenced was peripheral blood. The receptor set was obtained from a human donor in a cohort sampled during active COVID-19.

The chain combines TRBV7-8 with TRBJ2-7; D possibly corresponds to TRBD1 (6 bases). The CDR3 sequence is 14 residues long. Germline values: CDR1 SGHVS, CDR2 FQNEAQ. The V gene lost 3 bases and the J gene lost 3 bases, with 12 bases spanning the gap. CDR3 bases: TGTGCCAGCAGCTTGGGACATTTGAACTACGAGCAGTACTTC. It codes for CASSLGHLNYEQYF. Full variable domain (outside the CDR3, taken from reference TRBV7-8 and TRBJ2-7): GAGVSQSPRYKVAKRGQDVALRCDPISGHVSLFWYQQALGQGPEFLTYFQNEAQLDKSGLPSDRFFAERPEGSVSTLKIQRTQQEDSAVYLCASSLGHLNYEQYFGPGTRLTVT.

The CDR3 DNA is TGTGCCAGCAGCTCCGGGACAGGGCGCGGTGGAAACACCATATATTTT. It translates to CASSSGTGRGGNTIYF. J is TRBJ1-3 and V is TRBV7-2, with TRBD1 matching 9 bases. V lost 4 bases and J lost 3; bases outside the gene matches: 7. CDR1 is SGHTA and CDR2 is FQGNSA in the germline V gene. The CDR3 loop spans 16 amino acids.

This clone was recorded once. This chain uses TRBV5-1 with TRBJ1-2, with 9 bases matching TRBD1. With 4 bases clipped from V and 2 bases from J, the junction kept 3 bases outside the gene matches. Germline V gives CDR1 SGHRS, CDR2 YFSETQ. The CDR3 is 14 amino acids. CDR3 nucleotides: TGCGCCAGCAGCCCTACAGGGGGCAACTATGGCTACACCTTC. Its translation: CASSPTGGNYGYTF.

This rearrangement joins TRBV19 to TRBJ1-5; D is unclear. The CDR3 is 13 residues long. Germline V gene sequence: CDR1 LNHDA, CDR2 SQIVND (reference sequence). With 6 bases removed from V and 0 bases from J, the gap between germline ends came to 6 bases. CDR3 nucleotides: TGTGCCAGTAGAGGCGGTAGCAATCAGCCCCAGCATTTT. It specifies CASRGGSNQPQHF.

The chain combines TRBV11-2 with TRBJ1-2; no definite D call. Germline-derived CDR1 and CDR2 are SGHAT and FQNNGV. This CDR3 is 15 amino acids long. V dropped 5 bases and J dropped 4 bases, with 17 bases sitting between them. For the CDR3, the DNA is TGTGCCAGCAGCCCGGGGATGGGCCCGGCCTATGGCTACACCTTC. Encoded protein: CASSPGMGPAYGYTF.

The chain recombines TRBV2 with TRBJ2-1, with 11 bases aligning to TRBD1. This CDR3 contains 16 residues. The J segment lost 3 bases and the V segment lost 6 bases, leaving 7 bases of the junction unmatched. Per the germline V gene, CDR1 is SNHLY and CDR2 is FYNNEI. CDR3 DNA: TGTGCCAGCAGGGGACAGGGGGAAATGAACTACAATGAGCAGTTCTTC. Protein product: CASRGQGEMNYNEQFF.

This clone was recorded once. The chain couples TRBV30 to TRBJ2-7, with a possible D match to TRBD1 (6 bases). This CDR3 is 12 amino acids long. Trimming removed 0 bases from V and 4 bases from J, with 7 bases in between. Germline V gene lookup returns CDR1 GTSNPN and CDR2 SVGIG (reference sequence). The CDR3, as DNA: TGTGCCTGGAGTGTACAGGGATACGAGCAGTACTTC. Encoded protein: CAWSVQGYEQYF.

The chain joins TRBV5-1 to TRBJ2-3, with TRBD1 as a possible D gene (6 bases). This CDR3 contains 14 residues. Germline V gene data show CDR1 as SGHRS and CDR2 as YFSETQ. V dropped 4 bases and J dropped 2 bases, with 11 bases sitting between them. The CDR3 DNA is TGCGCCAGCAGCAACAGGGAAGTCACAGATACGCAGTATTTT. Protein sequence: CASSNREVTDTQYF.

The chain combines TRBV6-1 with TRBJ2-1; 8 bases align to TRBD2. V lost 3 bases to trimming and J lost 0 bases; unmatched junction nucleotides: 7. This CDR3 comprises 17 residues. Germline CDR1 and CDR2: MNHNS and SASEGT. The CDR3 DNA follows: TGTGCCAGCAGTGACCCACTAGCGGCGAGCTCCTACAATGAGCAGTTCTTC. Amino acid sequence: CASSDPLAASSYNEQFF.

The chain employs TRBV19 and TRBJ2-7; the match to TRBD2 covers 7 bases. The trim removed 3 bases at V and 7 bases at J, leaving 12 bases unmatched. Germline values: CDR1 LNHDA, CDR2 SQIVND (reference sequence). The CDR3 length is 15 residues. The CDR3 protein is CASSILAAGTAEQYF. The CDR3 nucleotides are TGTGCCAGTAGTATTCTAGCAGCGGGGACTGCAGAGCAGTACTTC.